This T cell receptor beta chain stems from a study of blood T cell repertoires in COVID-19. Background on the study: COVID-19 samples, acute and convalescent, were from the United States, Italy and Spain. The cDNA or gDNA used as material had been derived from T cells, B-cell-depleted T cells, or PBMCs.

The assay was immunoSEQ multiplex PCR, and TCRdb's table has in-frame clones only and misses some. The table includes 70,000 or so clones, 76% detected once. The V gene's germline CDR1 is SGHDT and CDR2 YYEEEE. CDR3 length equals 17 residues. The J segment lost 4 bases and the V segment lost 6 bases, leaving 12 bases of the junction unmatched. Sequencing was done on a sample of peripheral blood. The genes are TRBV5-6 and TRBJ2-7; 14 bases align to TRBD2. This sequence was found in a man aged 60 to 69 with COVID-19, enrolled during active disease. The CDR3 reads CASTSRLAGGLRYEQYF. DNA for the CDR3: TGTGCCAGCACCTCCCGACTAGCGGGGGGGCTAAGGTACGAGCAGTACTTC.